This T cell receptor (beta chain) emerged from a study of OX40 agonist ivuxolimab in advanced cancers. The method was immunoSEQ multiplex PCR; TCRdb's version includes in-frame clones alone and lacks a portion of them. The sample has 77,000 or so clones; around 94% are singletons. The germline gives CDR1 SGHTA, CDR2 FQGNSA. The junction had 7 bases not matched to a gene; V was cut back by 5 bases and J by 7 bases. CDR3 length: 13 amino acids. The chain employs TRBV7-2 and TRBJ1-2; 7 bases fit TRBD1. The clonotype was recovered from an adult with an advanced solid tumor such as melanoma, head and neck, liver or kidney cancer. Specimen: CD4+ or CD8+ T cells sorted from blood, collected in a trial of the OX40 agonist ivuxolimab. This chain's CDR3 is CASSPGQTLGYTF. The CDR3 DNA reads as TGTGCCAGCAGCCCGGGACAGACCCTTGGCTACACCTTC.